The 4 T cell receptor beta chains presented below share a single source sample, sequenced in a study of beta chain features in type 1 diabetes. The investigators reverse transcribed all of the isolated RNA, so they sequenced expressed TCRB transcripts. Assay: immunoSEQ multiplex PCR; the TCRdb copy retains only in-frame clones and omits some. The sample yields 200,000 to 300,000 clones, about 70% seen once. Sequencing was carried out using naive CD4+ T cells from blood. The origin of the receptors is a man younger than 45 in good health.

The chain links TRBV30 to TRBJ2-1, with 7 bases identical to TRBD2. This CDR3 has 13 residues. Germline loops: CDR1 GTSNPN, CDR2 SVGIG (reference sequence). The V segment lost 2 bases and the J segment 7 bases; nucleotides outside the gene matches: 5. The CDR3 sequence is CAWSSQGGNEQFF. The DNA of the CDR3 is TGTGCCTGGAGTAGCCAGGGAGGGAATGAGCAGTTCTTC. Using reference TRBV30 and TRBJ2-1 for the parts outside the CDR3, the full variable domain is SQTIHQWPATLVQPVGSPLSLECTVEGTSNPNLYWYRQAAGRGLQLLFYSVGIGQISSEVPQNLSASRPQDRQFILSSKKLLLSDSGFYLCAWSSQGGNEQFFGPGTRLTVL.

The chain couples TRBV30 to TRBJ1-2, with 8 bases matching TRBD1. Trimming removed 7 bases from V and 4 bases from J; junction bases left unmatched: 14. The germline V gene encodes CDR1 GTSNPN and CDR2 SVGIG (reference sequence). The CDR3 contains 15 residues. The CDR3 bases are TGTGCCTCCCCTGTCTTGGACAGGGAGCTCTATGGCTACACCTTC. Protein product: CASPVLDRELYGYTF.

The J gene is TRBJ2-5, the V gene TRBV18; D unclear. The CDR3 contains 13 residues. Germline CDR1 reads KGHSH; CDR2 reads LQKENI. Trimming cost V 3 bases and J 2 bases, with 7 bases left between them. The CDR3 spells CASSPSEQETQYF. CDR3 DNA sequence: TGTGCCAGCTCACCGTCAGAGCAAGAGACCCAGTACTTC.

This rearrangement joins TRBV6-6 to TRBJ2-5; maybe TRBD2 (6 bases). Trimming removed 6 bases from V and 3 bases from J, with 17 bases in between. Germline V gives CDR1 MNHNY, CDR2 SVGAGI (reference sequence). This CDR3 is built from 15 residues. As DNA, the CDR3 is TGTGCCAGCAGAACTCCCGCCGGAGGGGAAGAGACCCAGTACTTC. This codes for CASRTPAGGEETQYF.